This T cell receptor beta chain is from a study of early T cells in non-severe SARS-CoV-2 infection. The germline CDR1 and CDR2 sequences are LNHDA and SQIVND (reference sequence). The CDR3 covers 17 residues. J was trimmed by 2 bases and V by 6 bases; bases with no gene match: 12. TCRdb reprocessed the 5' RACE reads with MiXCR, giving one entry per CDR3 protein. The table lists 57,000 or so distinct CDR3 sequences, around 13% of them singletons. The TCR was taken from an adult who was a healthcare worker with PCR-confirmed SARS-CoV-2 infection or an uninfected control (not recorded which). The donor label of this sample is uncertain. This specimen was whole blood, taken at baseline. The chain carries TRBV19 and TRBJ2-3; TRBD2 aligns across 9 bases. CDR3 DNA sequence: TGTGCCAGTAGGGATTTCCTAGCGGGGCCACACACAGATACGCAGTATTTT. It is translated as CASRDFLAGPHTDTQYF.